The 20 T cell receptor beta chains given below trace back to one sample, sequenced in a study of regulatory T cells in long-lasting Graves disease. Regarding time point: persistent/refractory GD, antithyroid drugs over 5 years with positive TRAb. Making the TCR library involved RNA that had been extracted from PBMCs. Construction of TCR beta libraries relied on iRepertoire HTBI primers and on Arm-PCR targeting CDR3 regions. TCRdb redid the calling of the multiplex PCR reads with MiXCR, one entry per CDR3 protein. The profile shows about 660,000 distinct CDR3 sequences, around 30% of them singletons. The source material was peripheral blood mononuclear cells (PBMCs), sampled when the disease was refractory, from a patient treated with antithyroid drugs. The receptor set was obtained from a female donor with Graves disease.

The chain uses TRBV6-2 or TRBV6-3 and TRBJ2-7; D not resolved. This CDR3 comprises 15 residues. Germline CDR1 is MNHEY and CDR2 is SVGEGT. V dropped 5 bases and J dropped 4 bases, with 18 bases sitting between them. The DNA for the CDR3 is TGTGCCAGCAGTCCCCAGAGGTCCACAGCTTACGAGCAGTACTTC. This translates into CASSPQRSTAYEQYF.

This clonotype was detected a few times. J is TRBJ1-5 and V is TRBV12-3 or TRBV12-4, with D possibly TRBD1 on 5 matching bases. The V and J ends lost 3 bases and 4 bases respectively, with 13 bases between them. The CDR3 extends over 15 amino acids. The CDR3 spells CASSFGGELNQPQHF. CDR3 nucleotide sequence: TGTGCCAGCAGTTTTGGGGGGGAGTTAAATCAGCCCCAGCATTTT.

V gene TRBV12-3 or TRBV12-4 combines with J gene TRBJ1-5, with 7 bases aligning to TRBD1. The CDR3 sequence is 14 residues long. V was pared by 5 bases and J by 10 bases, with 11 bases of the junction left unmatched. The chain's CDR3 is CASSPRDSFSPQHF. In DNA, the CDR3 is TGTGCCAGCAGTCCCCGGGACAGCTTTTCTCCCCAGCATTTT.

The chain has TRBV6-2 or TRBV6-3 and TRBJ2-2; D gene ambiguous. This CDR3 spans 15 amino acids. V lost 4 bases and J 1 base, leaving 10 bases between the germline ends. Germline CDR1 is MNHEY and CDR2 is SVGEGT. CDR3 region: CASSSLPMNTGELFF. Written as DNA, the CDR3 is TGTGCCAGCAGTTCACTACCTATGAACACCGGGGAGCTGTTTTTT.

With respect to this clonotype: One end of the junction varies from germline; a read error may be responsible. The V call is TRBV18, the J call TRBJ1-1; TRBD1 is a possible D gene (5 bases). Germline V CDR1 and CDR2: KGHSH, LQKENI. CDR3 length: 13 amino acids. This chain's CDR3 is CASSPVGGTEAFF. The CDR3 DNA reads TGCGCCAGCAGCCCAGTGGGGGGCACTGAAGCTTTCTTT.

Here the CDR3 DNA reads TGTGCCAGCAGCGGTAGTGGGGCAGCCATGCTAAACTATGGCTACACCTTC. Translating it yields CASSGSGAAMLNYGYTF. The chain joins TRBV9 to TRBJ1-2; D might be TRBD1 (5 bases). Germline values: CDR1 SGDLS, CDR2 YYNGEE. The CDR3 is 17 residues long. Trimming cost V 3 bases and J 2 bases, with 20 bases left between them.

The gene calls are TRBV29-1 and TRBJ2-7; D is ambiguous. This CDR3 spans 11 amino acids. In germline, CDR1 is SQVTM, CDR2 ANQGSEA. V lost 4 bases and J lost 5, with 9 bases in between. This CDR3 is CSVAWGNEQYF. The CDR3 bases are TGCAGCGTTGCGTGGGGAAACGAGCAGTACTTC.

This rearrangement joins TRBV20-1 to TRBJ1-1; unclear D gene. Deletions cut 0 bases from V and 0 bases from J, with 11 bases between. Germline V CDR1 and CDR2: DFQATT, SNEGSKA (reference sequence). The CDR3 totals 15 residues. The CDR3 nucleotides read TGCAGTGCTAGAGATCCCCCAGCCCTGAACACTGAAGCTTTCTTT. As protein: CSARDPPALNTEAFF.

Many counts were recorded for this clonotype. This chain connects TRBV7-8 to TRBJ1-2, with 7 bases matching TRBD1. The germline CDR1 and CDR2 sequences are SGHVS and FQNEAQ. The ends lost 1 base at V and 7 bases at J; junction bases unmatched: 3. CDR3 length: 13 residues. The CDR3 region has the DNA TGTGCCAGCAGCTTAGGCGAGGGGGCTGGCTACACCTTC. This encodes CASSLGEGAGYTF.

Worth noting for this clonotype: A much more abundant neighbour one base away suggests this may be a read error. CDR3 nucleotides: TGTGCCAACAGTGAACTCCCCCCAGGGGCGGCAATGAACACTGAAGCTTTCTTT. Translating it yields CANSELPPGAAMNTEAFF. V is TRBV2 and J is TRBJ1-1; a possible D gene is TRBD1 (6 bases). Germline V gene lookup returns CDR1 SNHLY and CDR2 FYNNEI. The CDR3 is made up of 18 amino acids. Together with reference TRBV2 and TRBJ1-1, the CDR3 gives the full variable domain: EPEVTQTPSHQVTQMGQEVILRCVPISNHLYFYWYRQILGQKVEFLVSFYNNEISEKSEIFDDQFSVERPDGSNFTLKIRSTKLEDSAMYFCANSELPPGAAMNTEAFFGQGTRLTVV.

This clonotype was observed a handful of times. The CDR3 nucleotides read TGCGCCAGCAGCTTGGGTGGGGACGAGACCCAGTACTTC. It specifies CASSLGGDETQYF. V and J are TRBV5-1 and TRBJ2-5; D is possibly TRBD1 or TRBD2 (5 bases each). V was pared by 0 bases and J by 5 bases, with 8 bases between. This CDR3 spans 13 amino acids. Germline V gives CDR1 SGHRS, CDR2 YFSETQ.

This clonotype has ten or more counts. This rearrangement joins TRBV11-2 to TRBJ2-5, with TRBD2 as a possible D gene (5 bases). V was clipped by 0 bases and J by 7 bases, with 15 bases between them. CDR1 SGHAT and CDR2 FQNNGV come from the germline V gene. The CDR3 is 15 amino acids. CDR3 nucleotides: TGTGCCAGCAGCTTAGATCTTAGGTTTGGAGGGACCCAGTACTTC. It is translated as CASSLDLRFGGTQYF.

This clonotype was seen a few times. CDR3: CASRAQNTEAFF. The CDR3 coding sequence is TGCGCCAGCAGGGCACAAAACACTGAAGCTTTCTTT. J is TRBJ1-1 and V is TRBV10-2; no reliable D call. CDR1 and CDR2 from the germline V gene are WSHSY and SAAADI. The CDR3 length is 12 residues. V was pared by 6 bases and J by 2 bases, with 7 bases between.

The chain recombines TRBV19 with TRBJ1-2, with D possibly matching TRBD1 (5 bases). V dropped 6 bases and J dropped 6 bases, with 17 bases sitting between them. This CDR3 contains 14 residues. Germline lookup yields CDR1 LNHDA and CDR2 SQIVND (reference sequence). CDR3 in amino acids: CASSPPRDLDGYTF. CDR3 DNA sequence: TGTGCCAGTAGCCCGCCCAGGGATTTGGATGGCTACACCTTC.

The gene calls are TRBV30 and TRBJ2-7, with 9 bases matching TRBD1. The CDR3 extends over 14 amino acids. Germline CDR1 is GTSNPN and CDR2 is SVGIG (reference sequence). J lost 5 bases, V lost 2 bases, and 7 bases had no gene match. The CDR3 bases are TGTGCCTGGAGTAGGGGGACAGGGTTCAACGAGCAGTACTTC. Translation: CAWSRGTGFNEQYF.

There are a few counts of this clonotype. The chain combines TRBV30 with TRBJ1-2; no reliable D call. This CDR3 is built from 14 residues. Trimming pared 1 base from V and 2 bases from J, leaving 11 bases between. Germline V gene lookup returns CDR1 GTSNPN and CDR2 SVGIG (reference sequence). The CDR3 reads CAWSAGRFNYGYTF. The CDR3 nucleotides read TGTGCCTGGAGTGCCGGACGGTTCAACTATGGCTACACCTTC.

Notes on this clonotype: Compared with germline, one end of the junction differs, possibly owing to a read error. The chain couples TRBV29-1 to TRBJ1-1; TRBD1 might be the D (5 bases). Germline-derived CDR1 and CDR2 are SQVTM and ANQGSEA. This CDR3 spans 14 amino acids. CDR3 sequence: CSVSPGFKNTEAFF. In DNA form, the CDR3 reads TGCAGCGTTAGCCCAGGGTTCAAGAACACTGAAGCCTTCTTT.

This sequence joins TRBV6-1 and TRBJ2-2; the D call may be TRBD1 or TRBD2 (5 bases each). Germline CDR1 is MNHNS and CDR2 is SASEGT. Trimming removed 4 bases at V and 3 bases at J, with 21 bases between. The CDR3 covers 18 residues. The CDR3 reads CASSARAGAWSDTGELFF. Written as DNA, the CDR3 is TGTGCCAGCAGTGCCCGCGCCGGGGCTTGGAGTGACACCGGGGAGCTGTTTTTT.

This clonotype was recorded a few times. The V and J genes are TRBV7-9 and TRBJ1-2; D is ambiguous. Trimming shortened V by 0 bases and J by 4 bases, and 9 bases separated the two germline ends. The CDR3 runs to 14 residues. Germline V gives CDR1 SEHNR, CDR2 FQNEAQ (reference sequence). The CDR3 sequence is CASSLAFASYGYTF. CDR3 DNA sequence: TGTGCCAGCAGCTTAGCGTTTGCCTCCTATGGCTACACCTTC.

The chain recombines TRBV7-3 with TRBJ1-1, with 9 bases identical to TRBD1. The CDR3 is 13 residues long. Trimming removed 0 bases from V and 11 bases from J; junction bases left unmatched: 4. Germline lookup yields CDR1 SGHTA and CDR2 FQGTGA. CDR3 sequence (DNA): TGTGCCAGCAGCTTAACGGGGGACAGGGCTGCTTTCTTT. Translated: CASSLTGDRAAFF.